The entry that follows covers one T cell receptor beta chain sequence. The naive CD8 fraction comprised CD45RO-negative cells positively selected for CCR7 and excluded terminally differentiated effector memory CD45RA+ cells. Profiling relied on immunoSEQ multiplex PCR, and the TCRdb table lists in-frame clones only, not all of them. Seen here are hundreds of thousands of clones, approximately 96% observed once, and the top ten hold around 0.1%. The CDR3 consists of 14 residues. V was cut by 4 bases and J by 4 bases, with 14 bases left in between. Germline V lookup: CDR1 SGHDN, CDR2 FVKESK. This entry is derived from a study of shared clonotypes between healthy human individuals.

V and J are TRBV14 and TRBJ2-7; D may be TRBD1 (6 bases). The sample taken for sequencing was naive CD8+ T cells sorted from blood. The TCR comes from a woman aged 25 to 45 in good health. This chain's CDR3 is CASSPGQGLYEQYF. For the CDR3, the DNA is TGTGCCAGCAGCCCGGGACAAGGACTTTACGAGCAGTACTTC.